A selection of T cell receptor beta chains follows, all from one sample in a study of beta chain features in type 1 diabetes. Libraries were prepared by immunoSEQ multiplex PCR; TCRdb keeps only in-frame clonotypes and omits some of them. The table includes hundreds of thousands of clones, 15% to 19% detected once. Material for sequencing was naive CD4+ T cells from blood. Receptors originate from a man younger than 35 in good health. CDR3s include the opening cysteine and the closing phenylalanine or tryptophan. The order of the fields is CDR3 DNA, CDR3 protein, clone size, V gene, J gene, D gene. D genes are given only for firm matches. Some rows have no size entry. The others give once, few or many, or a class for an expanded clone.

cdr3_nt: TGTGCCAGCAGCTTAACGAGGGCGCGGGAATCCTACAATGAGCAGTTCTTC; cdr3_aa: CASSLTRARESYNEQFF; clone_size: few; v_call: TRBV7-8; j_call: TRBJ2-1; d_call: NA
cdr3_nt: TGTGCCAGCAGTTCCCCTCGAGGACAGGCCTACGAGCAGTACTTC; cdr3_aa: CASSSPRGQAYEQYF; clone_size: once; v_call: TRBV28; j_call: TRBJ2-7; d_call: TRBD1
cdr3_nt: TGTGCCAGCAGCTTAAGCAGTGCCAAAAACATTCAGTACTTC; cdr3_aa: CASSLSSAKNIQYF; clone_size: few; v_call: TRBV7-2; j_call: TRBJ2-4; d_call: NA
cdr3_nt: TGCAGCGTTCGAGACAGGGGGACCACAGATACGCAGTATTTT; cdr3_aa: CSVRDRGTTDTQYF; clone_size: few; v_call: TRBV29-1; j_call: TRBJ2-3; d_call: TRBD1
cdr3_nt: TGTGCCAGCAGCTTAACCTGGGACACGGAGGAGCCCTTCTATGGCTACACCTTC; cdr3_aa: CASSLTWDTEEPFYGYTF; clone_size: few; v_call: TRBV7-9; j_call: TRBJ1-2; d_call: NA
cdr3_nt: TGTGCCAGCAGCTTAGCTAGCGGTCGCGGAGATACGCAGTATTTT; cdr3_aa: CASSLASGRGDTQYF; clone_size: NA; v_call: TRBV7-2; j_call: TRBJ2-3; d_call: NA
cdr3_nt: TGTGCCATCAGTCATGGACGTCGCCAAGAGACCCAGTACTTC; cdr3_aa: CAISHGRRQETQYF; clone_size: NA; v_call: TRBV10-3; j_call: TRBJ2-5; d_call: NA
cdr3_nt: TGTGCCAGCAGCCCCTCTAAAAACATTCAGTACTTC; cdr3_aa: CASSPSKNIQYF; clone_size: NA; v_call: TRBV9; j_call: TRBJ2-4; d_call: NA
cdr3_nt: TGTGCCAGCAGTTACTCGACGGGACTGAATAATGAAAAACTGTTTTTT; cdr3_aa: CASSYSTGLNNEKLFF; clone_size: few; v_call: TRBV6-5; j_call: TRBJ1-4; d_call: NA
cdr3_nt: TGTGCCATCACCTCGGGACTAGCGGGGGCCGGGTTCTTC; cdr3_aa: CAITSGLAGAGFF; clone_size: NA; v_call: TRBV10-3; j_call: TRBJ2-1; d_call: TRBD2
cdr3_nt: TGTGCCAGTAGTATCCCGCCTTGGAACACTGAAGCTTTCTTT; cdr3_aa: CASSIPPWNTEAFF; clone_size: NA; v_call: TRBV19; j_call: TRBJ1-1; d_call: NA
cdr3_nt: TGTGCCATCAGTGGGGGTCTAGCGGGCTCCTACAATGAGCAGTTCTTC; cdr3_aa: CAISGGLAGSYNEQFF; clone_size: NA; v_call: TRBV10-3; j_call: TRBJ2-1; d_call: TRBD2
cdr3_nt: TGTGCCAGCAGGATACTAGCGGGAAACTCCAATGAGCAGTTCTTC; cdr3_aa: CASRILAGNSNEQFF; clone_size: NA; v_call: TRBV18; j_call: TRBJ2-1; d_call: TRBD2
cdr3_nt: TGTGCCAGCAGCGTATTCTTGGCCGGGGAGCTGTTTTTT; cdr3_aa: CASSVFLAGELFF; clone_size: NA; v_call: TRBV9; j_call: TRBJ2-2; d_call: NA
cdr3_nt: TGTGCCAGCAGCTCCAGATCGGGACAGTCCACCGGGGAGCTGTTTTTT; cdr3_aa: CASSSRSGQSTGELFF; clone_size: NA; v_call: TRBV7-3; j_call: TRBJ2-2; d_call: TRBD1
cdr3_nt: TGTGCCAGCAGTGAAATAGGGACGGCTTCTAACTATGGCTACACCTTC; cdr3_aa: CASSEIGTASNYGYTF; clone_size: few; v_call: TRBV25-1; j_call: TRBJ1-2; d_call: NA
cdr3_nt: TGTGCCAGCAGCTTAGCCCCCCAGGGTGGGAATGAAAAACTGTTTTTT; cdr3_aa: CASSLAPQGGNEKLFF; clone_size: few; v_call: TRBV7-2; j_call: TRBJ1-4; d_call: NA
cdr3_nt: TGTGCCAGCAGCGGAATATTACGGGACAGGGCTAACTATGGCTACACCTTC; cdr3_aa: CASSGILRDRANYGYTF; clone_size: NA; v_call: TRBV9; j_call: TRBJ1-2; d_call: TRBD1
cdr3_nt: TGTGCCAGCAGCGTGGGGGCCCTAGCCACGACGTACAATGAGCAGTTCTTC; cdr3_aa: CASSVGALATTYNEQFF; clone_size: NA; v_call: TRBV9; j_call: TRBJ2-1; d_call: NA
cdr3_nt: TGTGCCAGCAGCTTGGAAGGACAGTCTAATGAAAAACTGTTTTTT; cdr3_aa: CASSLEGQSNEKLFF; clone_size: NA; v_call: TRBV7-9; j_call: TRBJ1-4; d_call: NA
cdr3_nt: TGCGCCAGCAGCAGAGGGTCGTTTCCCTACAATGAGCAGTTCTTC; cdr3_aa: CASSRGSFPYNEQFF; clone_size: NA; v_call: TRBV4-3; j_call: TRBJ2-1; d_call: NA
cdr3_nt: TGCGCCAGCAGCTTGGGGCACTCGGGACAGGGCGTTGACGAGCAGTACTTC; cdr3_aa: CASSLGHSGQGVDEQYF; clone_size: few; v_call: TRBV5-1; j_call: TRBJ2-7; d_call: TRBD1
cdr3_nt: TGTGCCAGCAGCCAAGTTCTTTTTAGCACAGATACGCAGTATTTT; cdr3_aa: CASSQVLFSTDTQYF; clone_size: few; v_call: TRBV14; j_call: TRBJ2-3; d_call: NA
cdr3_nt: TGTGCCAGCAGCTCGGACAGGCAAAGCGGGGAGCTGTTTTTT; cdr3_aa: CASSSDRQSGELFF; clone_size: NA; v_call: TRBV7-9; j_call: TRBJ2-2; d_call: TRBD1
cdr3_nt: TGTGCCAGCAGCGTTGACAGACACGAGCAGTACTTC; cdr3_aa: CASSVDRHEQYF; clone_size: few; v_call: TRBV9; j_call: TRBJ2-7; d_call: NA
cdr3_nt: TGTGCCAGCAGTCGGAGGGGGGTGGCCCGCCCGCCCACAGATACGCAGTATTTT; cdr3_aa: CASSRRGVARPPTDTQYF; clone_size: NA; v_call: TRBV27; j_call: TRBJ2-3; d_call: NA
cdr3_nt: TGTGCCAGCAGTCCGCAAAGGCAGCTGAATGAAAAACTGTTTTTT; cdr3_aa: CASSPQRQLNEKLFF; clone_size: few; v_call: TRBV2; j_call: TRBJ1-4; d_call: NA
cdr3_nt: TGTGCCAGCGCAGGGGGGCCATCTGGAAACACCATATATTTT; cdr3_aa: CASAGGPSGNTIYF; clone_size: NA; v_call: TRBV2; j_call: TRBJ1-3; d_call: TRBD1
cdr3_nt: TGTGCCAGCAGGTCCGGGACAGGAATCGGGGAGCTGTTTTTT; cdr3_aa: CASRSGTGIGELFF; clone_size: few; v_call: TRBV9; j_call: TRBJ2-2; d_call: TRBD1
cdr3_nt: TGCGCCAGCAGAAAGGAGGTGGCCAATGAGCAGTTCTTC; cdr3_aa: CASRKEVANEQFF; clone_size: few; v_call: TRBV5-1; j_call: TRBJ2-1; d_call: NA
cdr3_nt: TGTGCCAGCAGCCACCCGGGACAGGATAGCAATCAGCCCCAGCATTTT; cdr3_aa: CASSHPGQDSNQPQHF; clone_size: NA; v_call: TRBV7-9; j_call: TRBJ1-5; d_call: TRBD1
cdr3_nt: TGTGCCAGCAGCTTGTTCCAGCGGGACACCGGGGAGCTGTTTTTT; cdr3_aa: CASSLFQRDTGELFF; clone_size: few; v_call: TRBV5-4; j_call: TRBJ2-2; d_call: NA
cdr3_nt: TGTGCCAGCAGCCCCGGGGGGCTAGGCACAGATACGCAGTATTTT; cdr3_aa: CASSPGGLGTDTQYF; clone_size: NA; v_call: TRBV6-6; j_call: TRBJ2-3; d_call: NA
cdr3_nt: TGTGCCAGCAGCTCCCGGGGCAGCACAACTTCCAATGAGCAGTTCTTC; cdr3_aa: CASSSRGSTTSNEQFF; clone_size: NA; v_call: TRBV7-8; j_call: TRBJ2-1; d_call: NA
cdr3_nt: TGTGCCAGCAGTTTACAGGGCACCTATAATTCACCCCTCCACTTT; cdr3_aa: CASSLQGTYNSPLHF; clone_size: NA; v_call: TRBV25-1; j_call: TRBJ1-6; d_call: NA
cdr3_nt: TGTGCCAGCAGCCTGGACAGGGGCGATCAGCCCCAGCATTTT; cdr3_aa: CASSLDRGDQPQHF; clone_size: few; v_call: TRBV5-6; j_call: TRBJ1-5; d_call: TRBD1
cdr3_nt: TGTGCCAGCAGCCAACGCCGAGTCACTAGCGGGGGCGTCCCGTATACCGGGGAGCTGTTTTTT; cdr3_aa: CASSQRRVTSGGVPYTGELFF; clone_size: NA; v_call: TRBV14; j_call: TRBJ2-2; d_call: TRBD2
cdr3_nt: TGTGCCAGCAGCGTAGCCCATAATTCCAACTATGGCTACACCTTC; cdr3_aa: CASSVAHNSNYGYTF; clone_size: NA; v_call: TRBV9; j_call: TRBJ1-2; d_call: NA
cdr3_nt: TGTGCCAGCAGTTTGACCCCCGGTTCAGCGGAGACTGAAGCTTTCTTT; cdr3_aa: CASSLTPGSAETEAFF; clone_size: NA; v_call: TRBV28; j_call: TRBJ1-1; d_call: NA
cdr3_nt: TGTGCCAGCAGCACCGACAGGGGGAACACTGAAGCTTTCTTT; cdr3_aa: CASSTDRGNTEAFF; clone_size: NA; v_call: TRBV7-3; j_call: TRBJ1-1; d_call: TRBD1
cdr3_nt: TGTGCCAGCAGCCAACTAGCGGGAGGGGAAAGTGAGCAGTTCTTC; cdr3_aa: CASSQLAGGESEQFF; clone_size: NA; v_call: TRBV28; j_call: TRBJ2-1; d_call: TRBD2
cdr3_nt: TGTGCCTGGAGTGCCTTGGACAGGGGCACCGGGGAGCTGTTTTTT; cdr3_aa: CAWSALDRGTGELFF; clone_size: few; v_call: TRBV30; j_call: TRBJ2-2; d_call: TRBD1
cdr3_nt: TGTGCCAGCAAGACTAGCGGGGGCGGTGAGCAGTTCTTC; cdr3_aa: CASKTSGGGEQFF; clone_size: few; v_call: TRBV2; j_call: TRBJ2-1; d_call: TRBD2
cdr3_nt: TGCGCCAGCAGCGGCCCCAGGGGTCCCTCCTACGAGCAGTACTTC; cdr3_aa: CASSGPRGPSYEQYF; clone_size: NA; v_call: TRBV5-1; j_call: TRBJ2-7; d_call: NA
cdr3_nt: TGTGCCATCTCGGGACAGGGGGACACTGAAGCTTTCTTT; cdr3_aa: CAISGQGDTEAFF; clone_size: few; v_call: TRBV10-3; j_call: TRBJ1-1; d_call: TRBD1
cdr3_nt: TGTGCCAGCAGCGTCTTTTCAGACCGCTCCTACGAGCAGTACTTC; cdr3_aa: CASSVFSDRSYEQYF; clone_size: NA; v_call: TRBV9; j_call: TRBJ2-7; d_call: NA
cdr3_nt: TGTGCCACCAGCAGAGCACAGGGACAGCAGTTCTTC; cdr3_aa: CATSRAQGQQFF; clone_size: NA; v_call: TRBV15; j_call: TRBJ2-1; d_call: NA
cdr3_nt: TGTGCCAGCAGTACACAGGGGTACGAGCAGTACTTC; cdr3_aa: CASSTQGYEQYF; clone_size: few; v_call: TRBV6-5; j_call: TRBJ2-7; d_call: TRBD1
cdr3_nt: TGTGCCAGCAGCCAAGAACGGGGGAATCAGCCCCAGCATTTT; cdr3_aa: CASSQERGNQPQHF; clone_size: few; v_call: TRBV4-2; j_call: TRBJ1-5; d_call: NA
cdr3_nt: TGTGCCAGCAGCTTAATGGCAGGACTAGCGCAAGAGACCCAGTACTTC; cdr3_aa: CASSLMAGLAQETQYF; clone_size: few; v_call: TRBV7-3; j_call: TRBJ2-5; d_call: TRBD2
cdr3_nt: TGTGCCTGGAGTGCTTTTCGGGGCGCGATCAATCAGCCCCAGCATTTT; cdr3_aa: CAWSAFRGAINQPQHF; clone_size: few; v_call: TRBV30; j_call: TRBJ1-5; d_call: NA
cdr3_nt: TGTGCCAGCAGTTACTCACCCCGGACACGGGGGCATATTCGGGATAATTCACCCCTCCACTTT; cdr3_aa: CASSYSPRTRGHIRDNSPLHF; clone_size: NA; v_call: TRBV6-7; j_call: TRBJ1-6; d_call: NA
cdr3_nt: TGTGCCAAAGGACAGGGATCCGGAAACACCATATATTTT; cdr3_aa: CAKGQGSGNTIYF; clone_size: NA; v_call: TRBV7-9; j_call: TRBJ1-3; d_call: TRBD1
cdr3_nt: TGTGCCAGCAGTTCCGGGACAGCTAACTATGGCTACACCTTC; cdr3_aa: CASSSGTANYGYTF; clone_size: NA; v_call: TRBV28; j_call: TRBJ1-2; d_call: TRBD1
cdr3_nt: TGTGCCAGCAGCCCCCGACCAGGAACCTCCTACGAGCAGTACTTC; cdr3_aa: CASSPRPGTSYEQYF; clone_size: few; v_call: TRBV7-2; j_call: TRBJ2-7; d_call: NA
cdr3_nt: TGTGCCACCAGCAGTGGCAGGAATCAGCCCCAGCATTTT; cdr3_aa: CATSSGRNQPQHF; clone_size: NA; v_call: TRBV15; j_call: TRBJ1-5; d_call: NA
cdr3_nt: TGTGCCAGCAGCTCCGGGGGTACTAGCGGGAAAGGTCCTAATGAGCAGTTCTTC; cdr3_aa: CASSSGGTSGKGPNEQFF; clone_size: NA; v_call: TRBV7-9; j_call: TRBJ2-1; d_call: TRBD2
cdr3_nt: TGCGCCAGCAGCTTTACAGGGGGCTACTCTGAAGCTTTCTTT; cdr3_aa: CASSFTGGYSEAFF; clone_size: NA; v_call: TRBV5-1; j_call: TRBJ1-1; d_call: TRBD1